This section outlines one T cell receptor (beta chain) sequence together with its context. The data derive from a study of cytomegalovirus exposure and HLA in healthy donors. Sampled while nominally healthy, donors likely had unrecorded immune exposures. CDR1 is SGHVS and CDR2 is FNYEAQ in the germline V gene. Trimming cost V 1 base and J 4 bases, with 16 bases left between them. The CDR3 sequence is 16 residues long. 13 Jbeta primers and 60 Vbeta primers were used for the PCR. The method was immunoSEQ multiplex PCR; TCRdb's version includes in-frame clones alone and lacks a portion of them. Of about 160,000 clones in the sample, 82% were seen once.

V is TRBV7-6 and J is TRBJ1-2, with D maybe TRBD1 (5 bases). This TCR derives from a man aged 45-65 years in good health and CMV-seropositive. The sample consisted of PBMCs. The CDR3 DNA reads TGTGCCAGCAGCTTAGGGCCGGGGGTAAAGGGCTATGGCTACACCTTC. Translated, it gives CASSLGPGVKGYGYTF.